This T cell receptor (beta chain) was sequenced for a study of technical replicates of blood from several donors. Sequencing was performed with immunoSEQ multiplex PCR; in TCRdb, only in-frame clones are kept and a portion is missing. The table includes about 59,000 clones, 93% detected once. Germline CDR1 is MGHRA and CDR2 is YSYEKL. Trimming stripped 0 bases from V and 5 bases from J, with 4 bases between. The CDR3 consists of 12 residues. The clonotype originates from a human donor in good health. Some clones in this sample may be carry-over from other donors' samples. This sequence joins TRBV4-1 and TRBJ2-5; D is unclear. The sequencing input was PBMCs. CDR3 DNA sequence: TGCGCCAGCAGCCAAGACATGGAGACCCAGTACTTC. Amino acids: CASSQDMETQYF.